This T cell receptor beta chain stems from a study of T cell responses to AZD1222 COVID-19 vaccine. Overall study findings and caveats: Unmutated variant regions reportedly attract nearly half of all spike-specific TCRs. Clonal diversity was possibly underestimated, and the donors were mostly white British, with more females.

Note on this clone: Its antigen is not identified.

This CDR3 has 15 amino acids. Germline CDR1 reads SGHVS; CDR2 reads FQNEAQ. V trimming: 5 bases; J trimming: 5 bases; junction bases outside the gene matches: 9. Using immunoSEQ multiplex PCR, the repertoire was profiled, and TCRdb retains in-frame clones only, with some absent. Altogether approximately 140,000 clones are present, about nine tenths being singletons, with the ten largest covering roughly 3.6%. This chain links TRBV7-8 with TRBJ2-7; 10 bases agree with TRBD2. The TCR originated in an adult in good health. This specimen was peripheral blood, taken on day 0 of AZD1222 vaccination. This chain's CDR3 is CASSRLSGGAHEQYF. The DNA of the CDR3 is TGTGCCAGCAGCCGTCTAAGCGGGGGGGCCCACGAGCAGTACTTC.